The clone carrying this TCR beta chain has a count of ten or more. Its target is not known. The entry originates in a study of T cells in Graves' hyperthyroidism and ophthalmopathy. Points from the study as a whole: Ophthalmopathy and stable hyperthyroidism were told apart by a 13 V-J model. Ophthalmopathy was predicted by the model a median of roughly 6.6 months ahead of onset.

A patient was excluded if there was uncontrolled infection, other autoimmune disease, pregnancy or lactation. V was pared by 6 bases and J by 8 bases, with 16 bases between. The CDR3 consists of 13 residues. TCR beta CDR3 regions were amplified from RNA. A set of HTBI primers served as the primers for a first-round RT-PCR of the TCR CDR3. TCRdb fed the multiplex PCR reads into MiXCR, producing one record per CDR3 protein. The table shows about 600,000 distinct CDR3 sequences, with about 14% occurring only once. Material: blood. The receptor was derived from a woman aged 50 to 65 with Graves' ophthalmopathy. The rearrangement uses TRBV12-3 or TRBV12-4 and TRBJ1-1; D unclear. CDR3: CASSQKGGIEAFF. The CDR3 DNA reads as TGTGCCAGCAGCCAAAAAGGTGGGATAGAAGCTTTCTTT.